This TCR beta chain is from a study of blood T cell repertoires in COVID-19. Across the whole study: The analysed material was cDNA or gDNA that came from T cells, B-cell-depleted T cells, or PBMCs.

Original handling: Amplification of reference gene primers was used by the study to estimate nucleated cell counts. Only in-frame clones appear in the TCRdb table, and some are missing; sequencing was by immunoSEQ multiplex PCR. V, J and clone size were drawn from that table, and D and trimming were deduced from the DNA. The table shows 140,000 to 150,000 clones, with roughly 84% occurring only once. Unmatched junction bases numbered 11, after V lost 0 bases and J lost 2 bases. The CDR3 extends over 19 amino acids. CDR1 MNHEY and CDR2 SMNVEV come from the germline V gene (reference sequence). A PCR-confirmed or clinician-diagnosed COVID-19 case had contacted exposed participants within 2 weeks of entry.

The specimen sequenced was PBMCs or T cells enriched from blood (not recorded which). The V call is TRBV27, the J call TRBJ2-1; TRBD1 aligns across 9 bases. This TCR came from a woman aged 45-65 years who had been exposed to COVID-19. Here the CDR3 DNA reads TGTGCCAGCAGTTTATCTGGGACAGGGATATTTAGACCCTACAATGAGCAGTTCTTC. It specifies CASSLSGTGIFRPYNEQFF.